This T cell receptor (beta chain) was documented in a study of CD8+CD57+ T cells in acquired aplastic anemia. Study in general: The sorted CD4+ and CD8+ cells yielded an average roughly 3 ug of DNA. CD4+ cells from healthy donors averaged about 10 million reads.

Germline values: CDR1 SGHRS, CDR2 YFSETQ. The CDR3 length is 19 residues. Genomic DNA, the template, was used for profiling of the TCR beta VDJ and CDR3. One entry per CDR3 protein, called by TCRdb with MiXCR from the reads. The sample lists tens of thousands of distinct CDR3 sequences, about 70% occurring once. Remarks on this clonotype: The antigen remains undetermined. Sequence at one end of the junction differs from germline and may be a read error.

Study conclusions and caveats: Patients versus controls showed no significant CD8+ Simpson's diversity difference. Patients had twenty-nine CD8+ CDR3 sequences in common with controls (the shared set).

Sequencing input: sorted CD4+, CD8+, or CD8+CD57+ T cells (not recorded which) from PBMCs. The TCR sequence derives from a human donor in good health, serving as a control. The chain carries TRBV5-1 and TRBJ1-6; D gene uncertain. CDR3 nucleotide sequence: TGCGCCAGCAGCTTGGCCGTCGCAAAATCTAGCTCCTATAATTCACCCCACCACTTT. This encodes CASSLAVAKSSSYNSPHHF.